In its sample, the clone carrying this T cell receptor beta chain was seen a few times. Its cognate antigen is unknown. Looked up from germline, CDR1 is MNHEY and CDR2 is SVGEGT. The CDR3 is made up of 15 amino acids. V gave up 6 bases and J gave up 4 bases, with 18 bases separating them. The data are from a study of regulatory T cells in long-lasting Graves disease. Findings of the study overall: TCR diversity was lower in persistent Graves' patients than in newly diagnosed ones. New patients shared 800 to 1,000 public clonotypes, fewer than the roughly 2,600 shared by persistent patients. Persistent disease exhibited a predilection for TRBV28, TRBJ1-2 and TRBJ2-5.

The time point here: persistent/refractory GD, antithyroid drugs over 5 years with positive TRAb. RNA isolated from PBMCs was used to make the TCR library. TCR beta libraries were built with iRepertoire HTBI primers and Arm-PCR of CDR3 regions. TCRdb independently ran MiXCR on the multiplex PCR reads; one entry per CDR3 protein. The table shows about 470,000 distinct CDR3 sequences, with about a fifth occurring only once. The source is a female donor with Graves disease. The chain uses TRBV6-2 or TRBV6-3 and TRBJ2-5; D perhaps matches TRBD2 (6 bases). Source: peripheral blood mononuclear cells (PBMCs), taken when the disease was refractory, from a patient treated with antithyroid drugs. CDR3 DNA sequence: TGTGCCAGCAGCCCCGGACGGGAGAGGGTAGAGACCCAGTACTTC. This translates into CASSPGRERVETQYF.